The 10 T cell receptor beta chains below all came from one sample that was sequenced in a study of cytomegalovirus exposure and HLA in healthy donors. Data came from immunoSEQ multiplex PCR; TCRdb stores just in-frame clones and leaves some out. The repertoire holds 100,000 to 130,000 clones, approximately 85% seen once, with roughly 3% in the top ten. Material for sequencing was PBMCs. All receptors derive from a woman under 30 in good health and CMV-seronegative.

CDR3 coding DNA: TGTGCCAGCAGCTACAGACAGGGACCAGGCTACGAGCAGTACTTC. As protein: CASSYRQGPGYEQYF. The chain couples TRBV27 to TRBJ2-7; 7 bases line up with TRBD1. Germline-derived CDR1 and CDR2 are MNHEY and SMNVEV (reference sequence). V lost 6 bases, J lost 3 bases, and 11 bases stayed unmatched. The CDR3 consists of 15 residues.

The V gene is TRBV9, the J gene TRBJ1-2; TRBD1 might be the D (5 bases). The CDR3 has 17 amino acids. Trimming removed 1 base from V and 6 bases from J, with 22 bases in between. Germline V gene lookup returns CDR1 SGDLS and CDR2 YYNGEE. For the CDR3, the DNA is TGTGCCAGCAGCGTAAGCATTCGGGGCGGGACTGGTCATGGCTACACCTTC. Translating gives CASSVSIRGGTGHGYTF. Full variable domain (missing parts from reference TRBV9 and TRBJ1-2): DSGVTQTPKHLITATGQRVTLRCSPRSGDLSVYWYQQSLDQGLQFLIQYYNGEERAKGNILERFSAQQFPDLHSELNLSSLELGDSALYFCASSVSIRGGTGHGYTFGSGTRLTVV.

The V and J genes are TRBV10-2 and TRBJ2-4; D remains unclear. Germline assignment: CDR1 WSHSY and CDR2 SAAADI. The CDR3 loop spans 14 amino acids. Trimming took off 2 bases at V and 0 bases at J, with 5 bases between the two ends. CDR3 residues: CASSERLAKNIQYF. The CDR3 coding sequence is TGCGCCAGCAGTGAGCGTTTAGCCAAAAACATTCAGTACTTC.

This clone was observed at least ten times. The rearrangement joins TRBV30 to TRBJ2-7; D not resolved. Germline lookup yields CDR1 GTSNPN and CDR2 SVGIG (reference sequence). This CDR3 has 10 amino acids. The V end lost 5 bases, the J end lost 3 bases, and 5 bases lay between the germline ends. CDR3 in DNA: TGTGCCTGGGGCCGCTACGAGCAGTACTTC. Encoded protein: CAWGRYEQYF.

The V and J genes are TRBV4-1 and TRBJ2-7; D is possibly TRBD1 (5 bases). With 1 base removed from V and 2 bases from J, the gap between germline ends came to 12 bases. The CDR3 contains 15 residues. In germline, CDR1 is MGHRA, CDR2 YSYEKL. CDR3 region: CASSQGGSSAYEQYF. The CDR3 nucleotides are TGCGCCAGCAGCCAAGGGGGCAGTTCGGCCTACGAGCAGTACTTC.

The rearrangement links TRBV6-5 to TRBJ1-1; a weak D match, TRBD1 (5 bases). V lost 5 bases and J lost 5, with 15 bases in between. The CDR3 runs 14 residues. CDR1 and CDR2 from the germline V gene are MNHEY and SVGAGI. CDR3 in DNA: TGTGCCAGCAGTCGCACAGGTCCCATAACTGAAGCTTTCTTT. Its protein product is CASSRTGPITEAFF.

J is TRBJ1-4 and V is TRBV6-5, with 8 positions matching TRBD1. Trimming at V came to 8 bases and at J to 7 bases, leaving 6 bases not matched to a gene. Per germline, CDR1 MNHEY and CDR2 SVGAGI. This CDR3 has 13 residues. The DNA for the CDR3 is TGTGCCAGCCGGGACAGGAAAGCTGAAAAACTGTTTTTT. Translation gives CASRDRKAEKLFF.

This chain connects TRBV25-1 to TRBJ1-4; unclear D gene. V gave up 6 bases and J gave up 7 bases, with 18 bases separating them. Per the germline V gene, CDR1 is MGHDK and CDR2 is SYGVNS. The CDR3 sequence is 15 residues long. The chain's CDR3 is CASSHDREAVEKLFF. The CDR3 nucleotides read TGTGCCAGCAGCCACGATCGTGAAGCCGTTGAAAAACTGTTTTTT.

The rearrangement links TRBV5-1 to TRBJ2-1, with D possibly matching TRBD1 (7 bases). This CDR3 comprises 15 residues. The germline gives CDR1 SGHRS, CDR2 YFSETQ. V gave up 5 bases and J gave up 2 bases, with 14 bases separating them. In DNA form, the CDR3 reads TGCGCCAGCAGTCTTCCAGGGGGGACCTACAATGAGCAGTTCTTC. This sequence encodes CASSLPGGTYNEQFF.

This chain links TRBV7-2 with TRBJ2-2; 9 nucleotides align to TRBD2. V lost 6 bases to trimming and J lost 6 bases; unmatched junction nucleotides: 11. CDR1 is SGHTA, CDR2 FQGNSA, per germline. CDR3 length equals 16 residues. CDR3 residues: CASRSWSSGVSGELFF. The CDR3 DNA reads TGTGCCAGCAGGTCCTGGTCTAGCGGGGTTTCCGGGGAGCTGTTTTTT.